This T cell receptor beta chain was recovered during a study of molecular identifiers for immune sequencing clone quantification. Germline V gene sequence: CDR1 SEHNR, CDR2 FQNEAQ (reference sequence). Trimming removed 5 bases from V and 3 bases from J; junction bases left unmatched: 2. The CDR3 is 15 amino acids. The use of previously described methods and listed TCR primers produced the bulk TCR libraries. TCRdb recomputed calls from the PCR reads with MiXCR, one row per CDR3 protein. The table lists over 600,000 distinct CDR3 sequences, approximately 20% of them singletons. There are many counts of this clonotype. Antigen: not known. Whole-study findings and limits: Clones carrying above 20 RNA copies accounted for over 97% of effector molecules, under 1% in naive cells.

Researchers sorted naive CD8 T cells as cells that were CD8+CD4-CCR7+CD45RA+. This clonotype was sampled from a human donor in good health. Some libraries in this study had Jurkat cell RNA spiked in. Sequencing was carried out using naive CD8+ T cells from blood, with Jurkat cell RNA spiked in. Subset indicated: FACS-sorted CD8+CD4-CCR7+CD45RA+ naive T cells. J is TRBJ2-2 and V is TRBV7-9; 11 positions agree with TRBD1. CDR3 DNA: TGTGCCAGCAGCGGACAGGGGGCGGACACCGGGGAGCTGTTTTTT. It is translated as CASSGQGADTGELFF. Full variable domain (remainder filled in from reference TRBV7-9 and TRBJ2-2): DTGVSQNPRHKITKRGQNVTFRCDPISEHNRLYWYRQTLGQGPEFLTYFQNEAQLEKSRLLSDRFSAERPKGSFSTLEIQRTEQGDSAMYLCASSGQGADTGELFFGEGSRLTVL.